This T cell receptor beta chain was captured by sequencing in a study of CD8 T cells in Susac syndrome. An input of roughly 0.45 to 1 ug of RNA was subjected to reverse transcription using random hexamers. Each CDR3 protein is one row after TCRdb ran MiXCR on the immunoSEQ multiplex PCR reads. In the table there are 110,000 or so distinct CDR3 sequences, around 92% of which are singletons. The TCR comes from a human donor with multiple sclerosis. Sequenced sample: CD4+ T cells from PBMCs.

The CDR3, as DNA: TGTGCCAGCAGTTTATCGCCTAGCGGGGGGCTCAATGAGCAGTTCTTC. As protein: CASSLSPSGGLNEQFF. The chain uses TRBV27 and TRBJ2-1; 11 positions agree with TRBD2. The trim removed 0 bases at V and 6 bases at J, leaving 4 bases unmatched. CDR3 size: 16 residues. Per the germline V gene, CDR1 is MNHEY and CDR2 is SMNVEV (reference sequence).